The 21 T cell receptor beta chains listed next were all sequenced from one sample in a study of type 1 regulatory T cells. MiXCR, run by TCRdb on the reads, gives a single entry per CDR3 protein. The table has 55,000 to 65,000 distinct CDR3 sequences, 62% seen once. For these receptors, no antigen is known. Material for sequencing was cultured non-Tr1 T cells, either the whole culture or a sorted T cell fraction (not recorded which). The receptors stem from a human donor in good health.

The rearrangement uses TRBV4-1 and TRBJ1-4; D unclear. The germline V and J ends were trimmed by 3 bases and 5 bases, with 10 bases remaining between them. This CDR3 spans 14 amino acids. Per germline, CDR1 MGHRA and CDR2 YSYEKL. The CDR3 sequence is CASSQEGLNEKLFF. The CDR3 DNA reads TGCGCCAGCAGCCAGGAAGGGTTGAATGAAAAACTGTTTTTT.

The CDR3, as DNA: TGTGCCAGCAGCGAGCTTTTGGGCGGGAGTCTTGGGACCCAGTACTTC. Translated: CASSELLGGSLGTQYF. This chain uses TRBV2 with TRBJ2-5; 7 bases line up with TRBD2. Trimming removed 6 bases from V and 7 bases from J; junction bases left unmatched: 17. The CDR3 has 16 amino acids. Germline V gene data show CDR1 as SNHLY and CDR2 as FYNNEI.

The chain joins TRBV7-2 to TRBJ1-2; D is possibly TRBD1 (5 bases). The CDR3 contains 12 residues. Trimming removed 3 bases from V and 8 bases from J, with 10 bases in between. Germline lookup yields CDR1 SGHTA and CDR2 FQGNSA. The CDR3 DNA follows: TGTGCCAGCAGCTTGACAGTGGGCGGCTACACCTTC. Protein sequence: CASSLTVGGYTF. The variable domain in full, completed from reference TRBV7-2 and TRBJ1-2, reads GAGVSQSPSNKVTEKGKDVELRCDPISGHTALYWYRQSLGQGLEFLIYFQGNSAPDKSGLPSDRFSAERTGGSVSTLTIQRTQQEDSAVYLCASSLTVGGYTFGSGTRLTVV.

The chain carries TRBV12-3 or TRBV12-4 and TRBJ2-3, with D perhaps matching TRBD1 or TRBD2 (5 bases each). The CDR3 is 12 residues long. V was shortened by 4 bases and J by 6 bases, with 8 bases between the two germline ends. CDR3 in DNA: TGTGCCAGCAGTTCGGGGCGGGATACGCAGTATTTT. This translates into CASSSGRDTQYF.

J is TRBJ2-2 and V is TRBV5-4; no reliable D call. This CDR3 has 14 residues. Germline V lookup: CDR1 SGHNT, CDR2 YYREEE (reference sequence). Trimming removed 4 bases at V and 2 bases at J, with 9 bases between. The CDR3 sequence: CASSLGSNTGELFF. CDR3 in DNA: TGTGCCAGCAGCCTGGGATCAAACACCGGGGAGCTGTTTTTT.

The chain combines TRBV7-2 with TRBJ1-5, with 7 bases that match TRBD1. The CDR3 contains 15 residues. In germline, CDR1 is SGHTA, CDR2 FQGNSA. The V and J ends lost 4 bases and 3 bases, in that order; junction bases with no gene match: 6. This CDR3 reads CASSSHGTVNQPQHF. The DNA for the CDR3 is TGTGCCAGCAGCTCCCACGGGACAGTCAATCAGCCCCAGCATTTT. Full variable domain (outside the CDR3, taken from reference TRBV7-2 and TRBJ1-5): GAGVSQSPSNKVTEKGKDVELRCDPISGHTALYWYRQSLGQGLEFLIYFQGNSAPDKSGLPSDRFSAERTGGSVSTLTIQRTQQEDSAVYLCASSSHGTVNQPQHFGDGTRLSIL.

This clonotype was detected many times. In DNA, the CDR3 is TGTGCCATCAGTGAGCCCAATCAGCCCCAGCATTTT. Residues: CAISEPNQPQHF. The chain carries TRBV10-3 and TRBJ1-5; D is uncertain. V was cut by 2 bases and J by 3 bases, with 2 bases left in between. This CDR3 region has 12 residues. The V gene's germline CDR1 is ENHRY and CDR2 SYGVKD.

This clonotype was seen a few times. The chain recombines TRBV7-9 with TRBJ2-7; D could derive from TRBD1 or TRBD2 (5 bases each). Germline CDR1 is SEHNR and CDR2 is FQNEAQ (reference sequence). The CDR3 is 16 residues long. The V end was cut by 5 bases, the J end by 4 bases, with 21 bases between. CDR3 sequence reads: CASSQRALLGPYEQYF. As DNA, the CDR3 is TGTGCCAGCAGCCAGAGGGCCCTTCTGGGGCCTTACGAGCAGTACTTC. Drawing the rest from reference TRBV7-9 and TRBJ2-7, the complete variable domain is DTGVSQNPRHKITKRGQNVTFRCDPISEHNRLYWYRQTLGQGPEFLTYFQNEAQLEKSRLLSDRFSAERPKGSFSTLEIQRTEQGDSAMYLCASSQRALLGPYEQYFGPGTRLTVT.

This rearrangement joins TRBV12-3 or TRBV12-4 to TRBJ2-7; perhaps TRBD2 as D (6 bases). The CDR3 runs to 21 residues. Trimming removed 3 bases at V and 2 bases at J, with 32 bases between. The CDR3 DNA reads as TGTGCCAGCAGTTTTGTCCCGGTCCTTGAGGTTCTTAGCGGCAGACCCTACGAGCAGTACTTC. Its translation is CASSFVPVLEVLSGRPYEQYF.

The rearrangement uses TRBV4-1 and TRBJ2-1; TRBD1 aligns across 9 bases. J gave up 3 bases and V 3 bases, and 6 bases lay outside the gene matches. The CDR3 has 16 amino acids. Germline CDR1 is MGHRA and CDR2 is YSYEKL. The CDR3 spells CASSHLRQGGYNEQFF. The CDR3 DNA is TGCGCCAGCAGCCACCTCCGACAGGGGGGCTACAATGAGCAGTTCTTC.

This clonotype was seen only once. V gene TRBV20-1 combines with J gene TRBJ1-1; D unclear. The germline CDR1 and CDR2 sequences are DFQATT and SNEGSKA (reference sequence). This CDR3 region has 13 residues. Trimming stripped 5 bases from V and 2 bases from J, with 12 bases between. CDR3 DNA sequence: TGCAGTGCTCCCTCCCCAGTTAACACTGAAGCTTTCTTT. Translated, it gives CSAPSPVNTEAFF.

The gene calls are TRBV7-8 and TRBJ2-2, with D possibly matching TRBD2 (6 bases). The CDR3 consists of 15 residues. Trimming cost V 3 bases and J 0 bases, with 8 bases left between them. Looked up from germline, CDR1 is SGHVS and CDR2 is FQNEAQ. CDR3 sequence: CASSLASANTGELFF. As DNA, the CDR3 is TGTGCCAGCAGCTTGGCTAGCGCGAACACCGGGGAGCTGTTTTTT.

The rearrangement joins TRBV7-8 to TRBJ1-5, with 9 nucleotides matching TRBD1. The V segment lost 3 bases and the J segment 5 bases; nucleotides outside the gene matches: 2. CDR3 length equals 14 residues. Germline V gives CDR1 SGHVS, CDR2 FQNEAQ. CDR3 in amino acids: CASSFGQGYQPQHF. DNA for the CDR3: TGTGCCAGCAGCTTCGGACAGGGGTATCAGCCCCAGCATTTT.

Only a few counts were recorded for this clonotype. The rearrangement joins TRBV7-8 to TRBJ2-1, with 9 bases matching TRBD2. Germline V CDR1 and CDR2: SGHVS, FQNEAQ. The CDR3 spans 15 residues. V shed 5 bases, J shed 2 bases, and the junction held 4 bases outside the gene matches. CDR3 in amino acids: CASSPQRGAYNEQFF. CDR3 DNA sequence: TGTGCCAGCAGCCCCCAGCGGGGGGCCTACAATGAGCAGTTCTTC.

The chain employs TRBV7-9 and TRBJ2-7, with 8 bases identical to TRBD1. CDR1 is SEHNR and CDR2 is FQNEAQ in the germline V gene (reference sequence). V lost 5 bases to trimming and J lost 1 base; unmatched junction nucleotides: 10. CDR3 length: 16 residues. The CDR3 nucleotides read TGTGCCAGCAGCCCCGGACAGGGTAGGATTTCCTACGAGCAGTACTTC. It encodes CASSPGQGRISYEQYF.

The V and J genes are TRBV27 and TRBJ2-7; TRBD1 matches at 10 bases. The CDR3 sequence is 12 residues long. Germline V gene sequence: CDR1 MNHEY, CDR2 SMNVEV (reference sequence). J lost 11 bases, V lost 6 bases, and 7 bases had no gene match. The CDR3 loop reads CASRSPGTGEYF. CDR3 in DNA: TGTGCCAGCAGATCCCCCGGGACAGGGGAGTACTTC.

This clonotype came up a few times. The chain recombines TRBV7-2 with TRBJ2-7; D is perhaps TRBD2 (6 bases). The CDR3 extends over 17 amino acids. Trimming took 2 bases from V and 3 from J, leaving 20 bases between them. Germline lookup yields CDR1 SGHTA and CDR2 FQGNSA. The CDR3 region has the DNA TGTGCCAGCAGCTTATCATCGGCGGGACCCCCCTACTACGAGCAGTACTTC. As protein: CASSLSSAGPPYYEQYF.

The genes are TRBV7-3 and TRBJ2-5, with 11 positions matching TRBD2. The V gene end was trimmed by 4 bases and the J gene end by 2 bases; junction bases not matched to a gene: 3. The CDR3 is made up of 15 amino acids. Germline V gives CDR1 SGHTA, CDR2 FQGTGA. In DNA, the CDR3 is TGTGCCAGCAGCTCGGGACTAGCGGTACAAGAGACCCAGTACTTC. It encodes CASSSGLAVQETQYF.

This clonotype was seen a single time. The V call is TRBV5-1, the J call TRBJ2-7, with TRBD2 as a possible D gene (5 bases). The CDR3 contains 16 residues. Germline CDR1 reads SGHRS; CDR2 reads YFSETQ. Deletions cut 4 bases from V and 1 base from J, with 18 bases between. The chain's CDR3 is CASSRGWFRGSYEQYF. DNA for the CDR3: TGCGCCAGCAGCCGAGGATGGTTTAGAGGGTCCTACGAGCAGTACTTC.

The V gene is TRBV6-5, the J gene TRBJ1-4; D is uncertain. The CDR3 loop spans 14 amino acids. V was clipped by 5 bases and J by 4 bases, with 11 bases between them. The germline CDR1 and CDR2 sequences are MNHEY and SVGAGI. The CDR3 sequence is CASSRMGFNEKLFF. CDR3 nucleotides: TGTGCCAGCAGTCGGATGGGGTTTAATGAAAAACTGTTTTTT.

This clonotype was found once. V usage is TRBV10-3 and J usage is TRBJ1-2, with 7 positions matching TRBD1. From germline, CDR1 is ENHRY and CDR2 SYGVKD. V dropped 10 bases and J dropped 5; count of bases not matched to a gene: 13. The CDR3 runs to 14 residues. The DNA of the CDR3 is TGTGCCACGCAAAGGGACAGCACCTTTTATGGCTACACCTTC. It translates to CATQRDSTFYGYTF.